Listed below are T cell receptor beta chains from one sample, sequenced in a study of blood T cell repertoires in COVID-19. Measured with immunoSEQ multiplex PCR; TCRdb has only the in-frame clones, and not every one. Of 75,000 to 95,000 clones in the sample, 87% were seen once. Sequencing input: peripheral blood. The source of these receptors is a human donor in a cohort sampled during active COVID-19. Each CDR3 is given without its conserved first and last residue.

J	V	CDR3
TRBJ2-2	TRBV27	ASSFIQNGELF
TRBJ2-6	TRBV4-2	ASSQDPQTANSGANVLT
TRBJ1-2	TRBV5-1	ASSFQGMVIEGYT
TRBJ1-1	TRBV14	ASSPLRSTPNTEAF
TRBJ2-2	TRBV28	ASAEGELF
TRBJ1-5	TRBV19	ASRQGNQPQH
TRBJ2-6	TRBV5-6	ASSPGTGVLYSGANVLT
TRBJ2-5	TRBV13	ASSSMVQGRKETQY
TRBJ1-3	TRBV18	ASSPNRLSENTIY
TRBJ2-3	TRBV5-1	ASSLPDSMSTDTQY
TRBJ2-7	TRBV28	ASSLREGILISYEQY
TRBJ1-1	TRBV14	ASSQGLDTEAF
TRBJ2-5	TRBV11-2	ASSAGTSGGRETQY
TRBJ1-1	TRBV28	ASSLGQKNTEAF
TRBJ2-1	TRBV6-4	ASSGEAGPLNEQF
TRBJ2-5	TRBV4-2	ASSQTGAQETQY
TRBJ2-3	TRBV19	ASKREIGADTQY
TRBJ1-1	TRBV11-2	ASSLSDSHTEAF
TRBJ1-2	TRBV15	ATSRSLGDREGYGYT
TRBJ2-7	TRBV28	ASSLTGTAYEQY
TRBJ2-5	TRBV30	AWSRGRLQETQY
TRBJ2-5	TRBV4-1	ASGKEAQETQY
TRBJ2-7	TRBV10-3	AIFAGEGYEQY
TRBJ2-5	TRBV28	ASSSSTVAQETQY
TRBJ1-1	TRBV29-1	SAFGQAAGLNTEAF
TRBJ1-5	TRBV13	ASSSTGSPQH
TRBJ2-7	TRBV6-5	ASSYGGGGLYEQY
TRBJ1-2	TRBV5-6	ASSPIAGTGSYGYT
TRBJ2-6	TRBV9	ASSPQGTGANVLT
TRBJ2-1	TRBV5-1	ASCRTSGINEQF
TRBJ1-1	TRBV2	ASSGAEMNTEAF
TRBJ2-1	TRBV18	ASSPLRPAGEAEQF
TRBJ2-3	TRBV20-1	SASGREGSTDTQY
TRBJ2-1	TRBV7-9	ASSFLAGGPNNEQF
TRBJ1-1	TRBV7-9	ASSLRTGGDTEAF
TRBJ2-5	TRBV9	ASSVSAAGGTLRETQY
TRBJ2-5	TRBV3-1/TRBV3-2	ASSPWTGGETQY
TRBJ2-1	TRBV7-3	ASSRQRTSYNEQF
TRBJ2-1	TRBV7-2	ASSSHLLAGPSYNEQF
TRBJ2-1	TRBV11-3	ASSYFGGQGNNEQF
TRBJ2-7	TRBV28	ASSRPIAVSYEQY
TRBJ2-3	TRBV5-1	AGRAENTDTQY
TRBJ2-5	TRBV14	ASSQISAGRQETQY
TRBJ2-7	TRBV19	ASKAGSYEQY
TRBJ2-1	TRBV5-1	ASKSGASGENEQF
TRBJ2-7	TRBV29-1	SVVGLAGGSKEQY
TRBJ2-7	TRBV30	AWSWQGVYEQY
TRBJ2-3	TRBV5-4	ASSLGTGTDTQY
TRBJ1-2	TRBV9	ASRSGGSSYGYT
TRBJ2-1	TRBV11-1	ASSLAQGMRDDEQF
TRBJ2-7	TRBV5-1	ASSLVVSGKQY